The 31 T cell receptor beta chains listed next were all sequenced from one sample in a study of blood T cells in healthy people across ages. A second PCR, run for about 6 to 11 cycles, used a sample-barcoded 5' primer plus a J-beta primer mix. TCRdb analysed the 5' RACE reads with MiXCR anew, one entry per CDR3 protein. The sample includes about 1.7 million distinct CDR3 sequences, 28% seen only once; the top ten take roughly 8%. The sequencing input was blood. These receptors were collected from a woman in her twenties or thirties in good health.

CDR3 loop: CASSYSSPSGLNEQFF. The CDR3 bases are TGTGCCAGCAGTTACTCGTCTCCTAGCGGACTAAATGAGCAGTTCTTC. The chain couples TRBV6-6 to TRBJ2-1, with 7 bases matching TRBD2. The germline gives CDR1 MNHNY, CDR2 SVGAGI (reference sequence). This CDR3 has 16 amino acids. Trimming at V came to 0 bases and at J to 7 bases, leaving 9 bases not matched to a gene.

This clonotype was counted ten times or more. This chain joins TRBV29-1 and TRBJ2-5; no clear D. Looked up from germline, CDR1 is SQVTM and CDR2 is ANQGSEA. The V and J ends lost 7 bases and 2 bases respectively, with 8 bases between them. The CDR3 is 11 residues long. Written as DNA, the CDR3 is TGCAGCGGAAAACAGCAAGAGACCCAGTACTTC. Residues: CSGKQQETQYF.

In its sample, this clonotype was seen many times. The chain joins TRBV20-1 to TRBJ2-7, with 7 bases identical to TRBD2. The V and J ends lost 3 bases and 3 bases, in that order; junction bases with no gene match: 8. Germline-derived CDR1 and CDR2 are DFQATT and SNEGSKA (reference sequence). This CDR3 region has 14 residues. CDR3: CSASSPPSGYEQYF. In DNA form, the CDR3 reads TGCAGTGCTAGTAGTCCCCCTAGCGGCTACGAGCAGTACTTC.

This clonotype was observed a few times. The chain uses TRBV20-1 and TRBJ1-1; TRBD1 matches 9 bases. This CDR3 is built from 13 residues. The germline gives CDR1 DFQATT, CDR2 SNEGSKA (reference sequence). Trimming removed 5 bases from V and 1 base from J; junction bases left unmatched: 2. DNA for the CDR3: TGCAGTGCTGGACAGGGGACGAACACTGAAGCTTTCTTT. Protein sequence: CSAGQGTNTEAFF.

V and J are TRBV20-1 and TRBJ1-1; TRBD1 aligns across 9 bases. Germline lookup yields CDR1 DFQATT and CDR2 SNEGSKA (reference sequence). The CDR3 totals 14 residues. After removal of 2 bases from V and 4 bases from J, the junction contained 5 bases not matched to a gene. DNA for the CDR3: TGCAGTGCTAGAAGGACAGGGGTAGGCACTGAAGCTTTCTTT. This codes for CSARRTGVGTEAFF.

The chain links TRBV11-2 to TRBJ2-1; TRBD2 matches at 8 bases. CDR1 is SGHAT, CDR2 FQNNGV, per germline. Germline trimming cut 4 bases from V and 1 base from J; bases unmatched to any gene: 21. The CDR3 runs to 21 residues. CDR3 DNA: TGTGCCAGCAGCTACCGGGGCGGAGGGTATACTAGCGGAGGTTCCTACAATGAGCAGTTCTTC. Protein: CASSYRGGGYTSGGSYNEQFF.

The V and J genes are TRBV11-2 and TRBJ2-5, with 12 bases fitting TRBD1. The CDR3 has 18 residues. V trimming: 5 bases; J trimming: 5 bases; junction bases outside the gene matches: 15. Germline CDR1 SGHAT, CDR2 FQNNGV. The CDR3 loop reads CASSPGDAGTGGYETQYF. The DNA for the CDR3 is TGTGCCAGCAGCCCAGGAGACGCCGGGACAGGGGGCTATGAGACCCAGTACTTC.

Details on this clonotype: Compared with germline, one end of the junction differs, possibly owing to a read error. J is TRBJ1-2 and V is TRBV28; weak D call: TRBD1 (6 bases). Germline CDR1 MDHEN, CDR2 SYDVKM. The CDR3 contains 12 residues. CDR3 sequence reads: CACSFRGNGYTF. Here the CDR3 DNA reads TGTGCCTGCAGTTTCAGGGGAAACGGCTACACCTTC.

The chain links TRBV7-2 to TRBJ2-4, with a possible D match to TRBD2 (5 bases). The J call is in doubt because the DNA end fits TRBJ2-7 better. The CDR3 totals 14 residues. CDR1 SGHTA and CDR2 FQGNSA come from the germline V gene. CDR3 nucleotide sequence: TGTGCCAGCAGCTTAGTGGGTCTGGGGAGCGAGCAGTACTTC. Encoded protein: CASSLVGLGSEQYF.

This clonotype has a count of ten or more. This chain joins TRBV11-2 and TRBJ2-5; TRBD1 is a possible D gene (5 bases). Trimming pared 5 bases from V and 5 bases from J, leaving 18 bases between. The germline V gene has CDR1 SGHAT and CDR2 FQNNGV. CDR3 length: 15 residues. CDR3 DNA sequence: TGTGCCAGCAGCCGCAATTCAGGGAACGTGGAGACCCAGTACTTC. Protein sequence: CASSRNSGNVETQYF. The full variable domain, completed using reference TRBV11-2 and TRBJ2-5, is EAGVAQSPRYKIIEKRQSVAFWCNPISGHATLYWYQQILGQGPKLLIQFQNNGVVDDSQLPKDRFSAERLKGVDSTLKIQPAKLEDSAVYLCASSRNSGNVETQYFGPGTRLLVL.

This clonotype showed up many times. The genes are TRBV6-5 and TRBJ2-7, with D maybe TRBD2 (6 bases). CDR3 length: 15 residues. From germline, CDR1 is MNHEY and CDR2 SVGAGI. V gave up 1 base and J gave up 0 bases, with 10 bases separating them. The CDR3 region has the DNA TGTGCCAGCAGTTACTTTCCGGGGGACTCCTACGAGCAGTACTTC. Protein sequence: CASSYFPGDSYEQYF.

Only a few counts were recorded for this clonotype. The chain combines TRBV20-1 with TRBJ2-7; 8 nucleotides match TRBD2. CDR1 and CDR2 (germline): DFQATT, SNEGSKA (reference sequence). V trimming: 7 bases; J trimming: 7 bases; junction bases outside the gene matches: 18. The CDR3 consists of 15 residues. Here the CDR3 DNA reads TGCAGTGTTTCCAAGTGGTCGGGAGGGTCTAAAGAGCAGTACTTC. Translating gives CSVSKWSGGSKEQYF.

Points on this clonotype: Given a much more abundant clone one base away, this may be a read error. This chain links TRBV12-3 or TRBV12-4 with TRBJ2-7; 8 bases line up with TRBD1. V lost 5 bases to trimming and J lost 3 bases; unmatched junction nucleotides: 12. The CDR3 extends over 16 amino acids. CDR3 sequence reads: CASSPGRGGQDYEQYF. In DNA, the CDR3 is TGTGCCAGCAGTCCCGGAAGAGGGGGACAGGACTACGAGCAGTACTTC.

The chain couples TRBV20-1 to TRBJ2-5, with 15 nucleotides matching TRBD2. V was clipped by 6 bases and J by 4 bases; unmatched bases: 12. Germline assignment: CDR1 DFQATT and CDR2 SNEGSKA (reference sequence). CDR3 length: 17 amino acids. Here the CDR3 DNA reads TGCAGTGCCCTGGGACTAGCGGGAGGTCCGTACCTAGAGACCCAGTACTTC. Its protein product is CSALGLAGGPYLETQYF.

The chain couples TRBV7-2 to TRBJ1-6; 9 bases line up with TRBD1. The germline CDR1 and CDR2 sequences are SGHTA and FQGNSA. The V segment lost 5 bases and the J segment 10 bases; nucleotides outside the gene matches: 15. CDR3 length equals 17 residues. The DNA for the CDR3 is TGTGCCAGCAGCCCCCGAGGGACAGGGTCGATTGGGTCACCCCTCCACTTT. It translates to CASSPRGTGSIGSPLHF.

The chain links TRBV5-1 to TRBJ2-3; 10 bases map to TRBD2. The CDR3 has 16 residues. Germline trimming cut 5 bases from V and 6 bases from J; bases unmatched to any gene: 12. The germline gives CDR1 SGHRS, CDR2 YFSETQ. CDR3 in DNA: TGCGCCAGCAGTTTAGAGCGGGGGGGCCAGGAGGATACGCAGTATTTT. Translation: CASSLERGGQEDTQYF.

This clonotype has ten or more counts. The V gene is TRBV12-3 or TRBV12-4, the J gene TRBJ1-5, with 8 bases matching TRBD1. This CDR3 region has 15 residues. The V and J ends lost 5 bases and 2 bases, in that order; junction bases with no gene match: 5. The CDR3 DNA reads as TGTGCCAGCAGTCAACAGGGGGGAGGCAATCAGCCCCAGCATTTT. It is translated as CASSQQGGGNQPQHF.

The CDR3 DNA is TGCAGTGCTGTACTAGCGTCGGAGACCCAGTACTTC. This translates into CSAVLASETQYF. The rearrangement links TRBV20-1 to TRBJ2-5; 7 bases map to TRBD2. This CDR3 is built from 12 residues. V dropped 5 bases and J dropped 5; count of bases not matched to a gene: 5. CDR1 is DFQATT, CDR2 SNEGSKA, per germline (reference sequence).

This clonotype was observed a handful of times. The chain recombines TRBV29-1 with TRBJ2-7, with TRBD1 identical over 7 bases. Trimming removed 4 bases from V and 0 bases from J; junction bases left unmatched: 9. Germline-derived CDR1 and CDR2 are SQVTM and ANQGSEA. CDR3 length: 15 amino acids. The CDR3 is CSVGFPDRRSYEQYF. The CDR3 DNA sequence: TGCAGCGTTGGATTTCCGGACAGGCGCTCCTACGAGCAGTACTTC.

As to this clonotype: The missing conserved phenylalanine or tryptophan at the end of this CDR3 makes a read error likely. It is unclear where the CDR3 begins or ends on the DNA, so no DNA is shown, and the CDR3 is as TCRdb lists it. This chain uses TRBV7-3 with TRBJ2-1; the tabulated D call, TRBD1, remains unverified against the DNA. The CDR3 totals 13 residues, both ends included. Looked up from germline, CDR1 is SGHTA and CDR2 is FQGTGA. The CDR3 spells CASSVTGHNERFS.

There are a few counts of this clonotype. Written as DNA, the CDR3 is TGTGCCAGCAGTACAGACGCACTAGCGGGGACGCGAGAGACCCAGTACTTC. It is translated as CASSTDALAGTRETQYF. V is TRBV28 and J is TRBJ2-5; 10 nucleotides match TRBD2. Germline CDR1 is MDHEN and CDR2 is SYDVKM. There are 17 residues in the CDR3. Trimming at V came to 5 bases and at J to 4 bases, leaving 13 bases not matched to a gene.

Worth noting for this clonotype: A much larger clonotype is one base distant, so this may be a read error. The DNA of the CDR3 is TGTGCCAGCGTGCTATATATAGCGGGAGGGAGCTCCTACAATGAGCAGTACTTC. It translates to CASVLYIAGGSSYNEQYF. The J gene is TRBJ2-1, the V gene TRBV7-2; TRBD2 matches at 11 bases. The better agreement between TRBJ2-7 and the DNA end casts doubt on the J call. This CDR3 is built from 18 residues. The germline V gene encodes CDR1 SGHTA and CDR2 FQGNSA.

This clonotype was recorded at least ten times. V usage is TRBV4-1 and J usage is TRBJ2-4; D gene unclear. V was shortened by 1 base and J by 0 bases, with 7 bases between the two germline ends. CDR3 length equals 15 residues. Per germline, CDR1 MGHRA and CDR2 YSYEKL. This chain's CDR3 is CASSQVGLAKNIQYF. Written as DNA, the CDR3 is TGCGCCAGCAGCCAAGTCGGGCTAGCCAAAAACATTCAGTACTTC.

This clonotype was seen ten or more times. DNA for the CDR3: TGTGCCAGCAGCCGTCGACTGAGCGATGAGCAGTTCTTC. Translated: CASSRRLSDEQFF. The V call is TRBV6-5, the J call TRBJ2-1; D gene unclear. V dropped 6 bases and J dropped 8 bases, with 14 bases sitting between them. From germline, CDR1 is MNHEY and CDR2 SVGAGI. This CDR3 spans 13 amino acids.

This chain connects TRBV4-1 to TRBJ1-1; D may be TRBD1 (5 bases). Germline-derived CDR1 and CDR2 are MGHRA and YSYEKL. The CDR3 is 17 residues long. Trimming removed 2 bases at V and 2 bases at J, with 18 bases between. The DNA of the CDR3 is TGCGCCAGCAGCCAATTGGGCAGGGCGTCGGGAAACACTGAAGCTTTCTTT. Protein product: CASSQLGRASGNTEAFF.

The chain employs TRBV19 and TRBJ2-1; 10 positions match TRBD2. There are 16 residues in the CDR3. V shed 1 base, J shed 9 bases, and the junction held 9 bases outside the gene matches. CDR1 is LNHDA and CDR2 is SQIVND in the germline V gene (reference sequence). The CDR3 here is CASSIGTSGLRAEQFF. In nucleotides, the CDR3 is TGTGCCAGTAGTATAGGGACTAGCGGACTTAGGGCTGAGCAGTTCTTC.

V and J are TRBV20-1 and TRBJ1-4; tentatively, D is TRBD1 (6 bases). Trimming took 3 bases from V and 3 from J, leaving 17 bases between them. The CDR3 extends over 16 amino acids. The V gene's germline CDR1 is DFQATT and CDR2 SNEGSKA (reference sequence). The CDR3 nucleotides are TGCAGTGCTAGCCTTCCAGGGGCTGACGCTAATGAAAAACTGTTTTTT. Translation: CSASLPGADANEKLFF.

A remark on this clonotype: This clone may be a read error of a much larger clone one base away. The genes are TRBV10-3 and TRBJ1-5, with D unclear. Germline V gene lookup returns CDR1 ENHRY and CDR2 SYGVKD. The CDR3 extends over 10 amino acids. V shed 6 bases and J shed 5 bases, with 2 bases lying between them. CDR3 nucleotide sequence: TGTGCCATCAGACATCAGCCCCAGCATTTT. This translates into CAIRHQPQHF.

As concerns this clonotype: At one end, the junction sequence differs from germline, possibly due to a read error. The chain uses TRBV6-2 or TRBV6-3 and TRBJ2-4; a weak D match, TRBD2 (5 bases). The end of the DNA aligns better with TRBJ2-7, so the J call may be wrong. The CDR3 consists of 16 residues. The germline V gene encodes CDR1 MNHEY and CDR2 SVGEGT. The CDR3: CAGSYPIARESYEQYF. The CDR3 DNA reads TGTGCCGGCAGTTACCCTATAGCGAGAGAGAGCTACGAGCAGTACTTC.

As regards this clonotype: Since a much larger clone is just one base distant, this may be a read error. The chain joins TRBV5-5 to TRBJ2-7, with TRBD2 identical over 9 bases. Germline loops: CDR1 SGHKS, CDR2 YYEKEE (reference sequence). CDR3 length: 15 residues. CDR3: CTSSSRLAEPYEQYF. The DNA of the CDR3 is TGTACCAGCAGTTCTCGACTAGCGGAACCCTACGAGCAGTACTTC.

This rearrangement joins TRBV10-3 to TRBJ2-7; 7 nucleotides align to TRBD1. This CDR3 contains 13 residues. Germline assignment: CDR1 ENHRY and CDR2 SYGVKD. Germline trimming cut 1 base from V and 6 bases from J; bases unmatched to any gene: 3. As DNA, the CDR3 is TGTGCCATCAGTGAGTTGACAGGGACCGAGCAGTACTTC. Protein: CAISELTGTEQYF.